This T cell receptor (beta chain) came from a study of early T cells in non-severe SARS-CoV-2 infection. Findings and limits, study-wide: CD4 and private specificities were missed by VDJdb matching, which favored anti-spike CD8 responses.

Remarks on this clonotype: Its antigen is undetermined.

Germline V gene sequence: CDR1 SEHNR, CDR2 FQNEAQ (reference sequence). The V gene lost 5 bases and the J gene lost 5 bases, with 15 bases spanning the gap. This CDR3 contains 14 residues. TCRdb re-called the 5' RACE reads with MiXCR, one entry per CDR3 protein. The table has tens of thousands of distinct CDR3 sequences, about 10% seen once. This chain joins TRBV7-9 and TRBJ2-5, with a weak D call TRBD2 (6 bases). Sequenced input: whole blood. This TCR was recovered from an adult who was a healthcare worker with PCR-confirmed SARS-CoV-2 infection or an uninfected control (not recorded which). The CDR3 here is CASSPNVRDETQYF. The DNA for the CDR3 is TGTGCCAGCAGCCCCAACGTGCGGGACGAGACCCAGTACTTC.